The present T cell receptor beta chain was sequenced within a study of Graves' ophthalmopathy and Graves' hyperthyroidism. Whole-study findings and limits: It was with 70.59% sensitivity and about 72% specificity that the model predicted ophthalmopathy progression.

This clonotype was seen more than once but under ten times. Antigen specificity is unknown. The study amplified TCR beta CDR3 regions using RNA transcripts. After a first-round RT-PCR with HTBI primers, a second-round multiplex PCR was run. TCRdb reprocessed the multiplex PCR reads via MiXCR and lists one record per CDR3 protein. Of some 1.1 million distinct CDR3 sequences in the sample, about 35% were seen once. This CDR3 is 14 amino acids long. The V and J ends lost 5 bases and 0 bases respectively, with 8 bases between them. Clinical symptoms, serum thyroxine, TRAb, thyroid ultrasound and orbital computed tomography were relied on for diagnosis.

The origin of this receptor is an adult man with Graves' hyperthyroidism. The chain recombines TRBV12-3 or TRBV12-4 with TRBJ1-5, with TRBD1 as a possible D gene (5 bases). Sequenced material: peripheral blood or thyroid tissue (not recorded which). The CDR3 bases are TGTGCCAGCAGTGGACATAATAGCAATCAGCCCCAGCATTTT. This translates into CASSGHNSNQPQHF.